This T cell receptor (beta chain) was identified in a study of blood T cells in healthy people across ages. Study context: About one barcoded beta molecule was captured per two T cells (by template switching). General study points: Per million T cells, the diversity of TCR beta decreased roughly linearly as age advanced.

A note on this clonotype: Its target is unknown.

Germline CDR1 is LGHDT and CDR2 is YNNKEL (reference sequence). V lost 5 bases, J lost 1 base, and 14 bases stayed unmatched. The CDR3 extends over 17 amino acids. Together with a sample-barcoded 5' primer, a J-beta primer mix was included in a second PCR lasting roughly 6 to 12 cycles. TCRdb reanalysed the 5' RACE reads using MiXCR and keeps one entry per CDR3 protein. Among roughly 700,000 distinct CDR3 sequences listed, approximately 49% were seen once. A minimum of 5.5 micrograms of total RNA was extracted per sample. The sample consisted of blood. This TCR was sampled from a woman aged 60-75 years in good health. This rearrangement joins TRBV3-1 to TRBJ2-7, with 7 bases that match TRBD1. The CDR3 DNA reads as TGTGCCAGCAGCGTACCACCCCAAACAGGGGCATCCTACGAGCAGTACTTC. Encoded protein: CASSVPPQTGASYEQYF.